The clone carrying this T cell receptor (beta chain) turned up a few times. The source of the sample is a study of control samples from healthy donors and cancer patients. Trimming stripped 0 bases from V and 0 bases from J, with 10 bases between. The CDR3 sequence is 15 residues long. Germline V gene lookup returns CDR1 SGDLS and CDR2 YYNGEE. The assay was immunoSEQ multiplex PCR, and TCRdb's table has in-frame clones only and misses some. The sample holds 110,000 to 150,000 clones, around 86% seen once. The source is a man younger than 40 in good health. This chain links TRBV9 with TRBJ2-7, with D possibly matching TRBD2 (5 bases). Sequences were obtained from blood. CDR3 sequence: CASSVAVGSSYEQYF. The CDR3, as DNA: TGTGCCAGCAGCGTAGCTGTTGGGAGCTCCTACGAGCAGTACTTC.